The clone carrying this T cell receptor (beta chain) occurred a few times. Profiling relied on immunoSEQ multiplex PCR, and the TCRdb table lists in-frame clones only, not all of them. Among roughly 300,000 clones listed, over 75% were seen once. Cohort allocation depended upon clinical history that participants reported. These data originate in a study of blood T cell repertoires in COVID-19. Study background: PBMCs, B-cell-depleted T cells, or T cells were the source of the cDNA or gDNA that made up the material.

The sequenced sample consisted of PBMCs or T cells enriched from blood (not recorded which). The receptor's source is a woman aged 30 to 39 who had recovered from COVID-19.

This CDR3 is CSAQGAISGNTIYF. In DNA form, the CDR3 reads TGCAGCGCTCAGGGGGCTATCTCCGGAAACACCATATATTTT. The chain links TRBV29-1 to TRBJ1-3; 8 bases are shared with TRBD1. Germline V gives CDR1 SQVTM, CDR2 ANQGSEA. This CDR3 spans 14 amino acids. The V gene end was trimmed by 7 bases and the J gene end by 4 bases; junction bases not matched to a gene: 9.